Sequencing of this T cell receptor (beta chain) was carried out in a study of blood T cell repertoires in COVID-19. Whole-study context: The analysed material was cDNA or gDNA that came from T cells, B-cell-depleted T cells, or PBMCs.

Original processing notes: Nucleated cell counts were estimated from reference gene primer amplification. Profiled with immunoSEQ multiplex PCR; TCRdb holds only in-frame clones, not every one. That table furnishes V, J and clone size, whereas the DNA furnished D and trimming. This sample yields fewer than 350,000 clones, of which around 81% are seen a single time; roughly 2.9% belongs to the top ten. The germline CDR1 and CDR2 sequences are SGHTA and FQGNSA. V lost 1 base and J 12 bases, leaving 18 bases between the germline ends. CDR3 length: 14 residues. Sequenced sample: peripheral blood. This chain links TRBV7-2 with TRBJ1-2; D is possibly TRBD1 (6 bases). The receptor was derived from an older woman with active or convalescent COVID-19. CDR3: CASSLEGTSSFNTF. The DNA for the CDR3 is TGTGCCAGCAGCTTAGAAGGGACATCCTCTTTTAACACCTTC.